This T cell receptor beta chain appears in the sequencing data of a study of cytomegalovirus exposure and HLA in healthy donors. The wider study: Counted in an early data release were some 81 million unique TCRs from HLA-typed donors. Study-level results: The study recorded 150 to 200 TCR beta chains that were cytomegalovirus-associated.

Worth noting for this clone: Its antigen is currently unknown.

The PCR ran on 60 Vbeta and 13 Jbeta primers. The protocol was immunoSEQ multiplex PCR, while the TCRdb copy is restricted to in-frame clones and leaves out a portion. The sample has approximately 300,000 clones, approximately 84% seen once; the top ten hold roughly 2%. The sequencing sample was made of PBMCs. This sequence originates from a woman aged 35 to 49 in good health and CMV-seropositive.

CDR3 region: CASSFETYVGELFF. The CDR3 bases are TGCGCCAGCAGCTTCGAAACCTATGTCGGGGAGCTGTTTTTT. The V call is TRBV5-1, the J call TRBJ2-2; the D is unclear. Trimming removed 2 bases at V and 7 bases at J, with 12 bases between. CDR1 SGHRS and CDR2 YFSETQ come from the germline V gene. This CDR3 has 14 residues.